This TCR beta chain came from a study of identical twins. General study results and limits: With beta out-of-frame sequences, excess sharing by twins was weaker.

Each CDR3 protein gets one entry after TCRdb re-called the 5' RACE reads with MiXCR. The table has fewer than 800,000 distinct CDR3 sequences, under 8.5% seen once. The CDR3 consists of 17 residues. V lost 0 bases and J 0 bases, leaving 13 bases between the germline ends. In germline, CDR1 is SGHRS, CDR2 YFSETQ. Many counts were recorded for this clonotype. No antigen is known for it. In addition, the sample was reused for a study of yellow fever vaccine responses in identical twins.

The rearrangement joins TRBV5-1 to TRBJ1-3; D might be TRBD1 (6 bases). The sequenced sample consisted of PBMCs. The TCR sequence derives from a woman between 18 and 29 years old in good health. This CDR3 is CASSLGPRGPSGNTIYF. The CDR3, as DNA: TGCGCCAGCAGCTTGGGACCCAGGGGCCCCTCTGGAAACACCATATATTTT.